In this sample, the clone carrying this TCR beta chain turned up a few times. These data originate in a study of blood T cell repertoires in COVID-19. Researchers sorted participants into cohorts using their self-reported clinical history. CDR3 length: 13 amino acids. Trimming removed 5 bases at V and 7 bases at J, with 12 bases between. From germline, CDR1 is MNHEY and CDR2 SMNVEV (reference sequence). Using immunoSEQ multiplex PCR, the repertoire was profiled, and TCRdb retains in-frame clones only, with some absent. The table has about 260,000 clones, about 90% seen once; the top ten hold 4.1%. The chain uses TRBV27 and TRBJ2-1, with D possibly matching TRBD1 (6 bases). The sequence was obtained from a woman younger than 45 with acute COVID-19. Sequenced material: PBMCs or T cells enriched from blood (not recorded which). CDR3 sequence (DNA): TGTGCCAGCAGTCCCCGGACAGAGAATGAGCAGTTCTTC. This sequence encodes CASSPRTENEQFF.